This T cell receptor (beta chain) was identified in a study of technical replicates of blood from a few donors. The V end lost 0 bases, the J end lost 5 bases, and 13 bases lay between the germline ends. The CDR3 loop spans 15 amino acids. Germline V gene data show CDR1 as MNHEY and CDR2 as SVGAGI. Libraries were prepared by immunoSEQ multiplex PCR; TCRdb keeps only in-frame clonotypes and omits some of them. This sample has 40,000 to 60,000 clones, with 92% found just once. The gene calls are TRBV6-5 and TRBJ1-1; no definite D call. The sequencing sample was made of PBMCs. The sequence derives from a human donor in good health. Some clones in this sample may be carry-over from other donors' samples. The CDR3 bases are TGTGCCAGCAGTTACTCGATCACCCCGGGGACTGAAGCTTTCTTT. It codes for CASSYSITPGTEAFF.